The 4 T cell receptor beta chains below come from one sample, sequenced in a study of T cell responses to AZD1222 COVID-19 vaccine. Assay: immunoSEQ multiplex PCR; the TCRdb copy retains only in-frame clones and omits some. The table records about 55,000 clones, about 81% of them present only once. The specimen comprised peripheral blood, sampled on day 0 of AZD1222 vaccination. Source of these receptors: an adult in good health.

CDR3 residues: CASSPSRGDYEQYF. CDR3 bases: TGTGCCAGCTCACCGAGCAGGGGCGACTACGAGCAGTACTTC. This chain links TRBV18 with TRBJ2-7; D perhaps matches TRBD1 (6 bases). The CDR3 runs 14 residues. The germline V gene has CDR1 KGHSH and CDR2 LQKENI. Trimming removed 3 bases at V and 3 bases at J, with 12 bases between.

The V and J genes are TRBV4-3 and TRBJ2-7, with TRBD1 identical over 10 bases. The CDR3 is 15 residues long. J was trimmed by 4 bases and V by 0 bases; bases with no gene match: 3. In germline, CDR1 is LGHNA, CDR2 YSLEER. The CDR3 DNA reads TGCGCCAGCAGCCAAGATCCGGGACAGGGGTACGAGCAGTACTTC. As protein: CASSQDPGQGYEQYF.

CDR3 nucleotides: TGTGCCAGCAGCCCGGACAGTTCCCTGAGGCAGCCCCAGCATTTT. Its translation is CASSPDSSLRQPQHF. The gene calls are TRBV7-2 and TRBJ1-5; weak D call: TRBD1 (6 bases). The CDR3 length is 15 residues. Trimming stripped 5 bases from V and 7 bases from J, with 18 bases between. The germline V gene encodes CDR1 SGHTA and CDR2 FQGNSA.

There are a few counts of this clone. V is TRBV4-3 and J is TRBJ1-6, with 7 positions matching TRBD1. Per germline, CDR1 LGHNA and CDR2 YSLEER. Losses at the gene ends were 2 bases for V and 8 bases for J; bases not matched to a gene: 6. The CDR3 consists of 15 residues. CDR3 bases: TGCGCCAGCAGCCAAAACAGGGGCGGCGATTCACCCCTCCACTTT. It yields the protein CASSQNRGGDSPLHF.